These T cell receptor beta chains were read from a single sample in a study of T-cell memory formation after mild COVID-19. TCRdb re-derived calls from the 5' RACE reads in MiXCR, one entry per CDR3 protein. This sample has approximately 260,000 distinct CDR3 sequences, with roughly 16% found just once. Sequencing was done on a sample of PBMCs or a T cell subset sorted from them (not recorded which). The receptor set was obtained from a man aged 18 to 29 who had mild COVID-19 (a few samples of this study predate the infection). Cell type and time point are not known. Both conserved end residues are part of each CDR3. D genes are given only for firm matches. Rows give clone size only sometimes, using once, few, many, or a class for an expanded clone.

v_call	clone_size	d_call	j_call	cdr3_nt	cdr3_aa
TRBV20-1	-	-	TRBJ2-1	TGCAGTGCTAGAGAACTAGCCCAAGCCTACAATGAGCAGTTCTTC	CSARELAQAYNEQFF
TRBV11-2	-	-	TRBJ1-5	TGTGCCAGCAGCTTAGTGTTGGATCAGCCCCAGCATTTT	CASSLVLDQPQHF
TRBV2	-	TRBD1	TRBJ2-2	TGTGCCAGCAGAACCGGGACAGAAGGGGCCGGGGAGCTGTTTTTT	CASRTGTEGAGELFF
TRBV24-1	many	-	TRBJ1-2	TGTGCCACCAGTGAAACAGCAGACTATGGCTACACCTTC	CATSETADYGYTF
TRBV3-1	-	TRBD2	TRBJ2-2	TGTGCCAGCGCCCGGACTAGCGGGGCCACCGGGGAGCTGTTTTTT	CASARTSGATGELFF
TRBV27	few	-	TRBJ2-7	TGTGCCAGCAGTTTATCCCAAACAGACGAGCAGTACTTC	CASSLSQTDEQYF
TRBV4-2	few	TRBD1	TRBJ1-6	TGTGCCAGCAGCGACCGGGACAGGGTAGATAATTCACCCCTCCACTTT	CASSDRDRVDNSPLHF
TRBV20-1	few	TRBD2	TRBJ2-3	TGCAGTGCTGTGCATCCTTTAGCGGGGGACACAGATACGCAGTATTTT	CSAVHPLAGDTDTQYF
TRBV6-5	few	TRBD2	TRBJ2-5	TGTGCCAGCAGCTGGACTAGTCAAGAGACCCAGTACTTC	CASSWTSQETQYF
TRBV11-2	-	TRBD1	TRBJ2-3	TGTGCCAGCAGCTTGGACAGGGGGCTGGGGGATACGCAGTATTTT	CASSLDRGLGDTQYF
TRBV7-8	-	-	TRBJ2-7	TGTGCCAGCAGCTTGAGTCACTACGAGCAGTACTTC	CASSLSHYEQYF
TRBV4-1	few	-	TRBJ1-2	TGCGCCAGCAGCTACCGCCGGGGTCTCTATGGCTACACCTTC	CASSYRRGLYGYTF
TRBV12-3/TRBV12-4	-	-	TRBJ2-3	TGTGCCAGCAGTTTATCGTTTTGGTTGGACACTAGCACAGATACGCAGTATTTT	CASSLSFWLDTSTDTQYF
TRBV7-2	-	-	TRBJ2-3	TGTGCCAGCAGCTCCTCCCGCCCCGAAAGCACAGATACGCAGTATTTT	CASSSSRPESTDTQYF
TRBV7-2	-	-	TRBJ2-1	TGTGCCAGCAGCTTAGGCGCGGGGCGCTCCTACAATGAGCAGTTCTTC	CASSLGAGRSYNEQFF
TRBV5-1	few	-	TRBJ1-3	TGCGCCAGCAGCCGGACAGTCTCTGGAAACACCATATATTTT	CASSRTVSGNTIYF
TRBV11-2	-	-	TRBJ1-4	TGTGCCAGCAGCCCCTCGACAGTGCCTAATGAAAAACTGTTTTTT	CASSPSTVPNEKLFF
TRBV27	few	-	TRBJ2-1	TGTGCCAGCAGTTTGCCCGCAGGGGCGGCCTACAATGAGCAGTTCTTC	CASSLPAGAAYNEQFF
TRBV9	-	TRBD2	TRBJ2-5	TGTGCCAGCAGCGACTGGACTAGCGGGATACGGGTCTGGACCCAGTACTTC	CASSDWTSGIRVWTQYF
TRBV21-1	few	-	TRBJ1-1	TGTGCCAGCAGCGCCCCGGGCCCCGAGGGAGCTTTCTTT	CASSAPGPEGAFF
TRBV7-9	few	-	TRBJ1-1	TGTGCCAGCAGAACAGCCCACACTGAAGCTTTCTTT	CASRTAHTEAFF
TRBV12-5	-	TRBD1	TRBJ2-7	TGTGCTAGTGGTTTCCATACAGGGGGCAAGGACGAGCAGTACTTC	CASGFHTGGKDEQYF
TRBV5-1	many	-	TRBJ2-3	TGTGCCAGCAGCTTAGCGCTGGATACGCAGTATTTT	CASSLALDTQYF
TRBV7-9	-	TRBD1	TRBJ2-7	TGTGCCAGCAGCAACCCACGCGGGACAGGAGACTTCTACGAGCAGTACTTC	CASSNPRGTGDFYEQYF
TRBV5-1	few	TRBD1	TRBJ1-1	TGCGCCAGCAGCTCACAGACAGGGGGGATCGCTGAAGCTTTCTTT	CASSSQTGGIAEAFF
TRBV4-1	many	-	TRBJ2-1	TGCGCCAGCAGCCAACCTTTCGGCTACAATGAGCAGTTCTTC	CASSQPFGYNEQFF
TRBV28	many	TRBD1	TRBJ2-4	TGTGCCAGCAGTGGGGCCGGGACAGGGTTGGCCAAAAACATTCAGTACTTC	CASSGAGTGLAKNIQYF
TRBV6-5	-	-	TRBJ2-5	TGTGCCAGCAGTTTTAAGTACCAAGAGACCCAGTACTTC	CASSFKYQETQYF
TRBV29-1	few	TRBD1	TRBJ1-1	TGCAGCGTCGACAGGGGGAACACTGAAGCTTTCTTT	CSVDRGNTEAFF
TRBV20-1	few	-	TRBJ2-1	TGCAGTGCTAGGGAATTACGGGTCAATGAGCAGTTCTTC	CSARELRVNEQFF
TRBV6-1	few	-	TRBJ2-7	TGTGCCAGCAGGAAGAAGGGGGGGGACGTCCTGCCCTACGAGCAGTACTTC	CASRKKGGDVLPYEQYF
TRBV28	many	-	TRBJ2-4	TGTGCCAGCAGTTTAGTTAGTGTACGGATAGCCAAAAACATTCAGTACTTC	CASSLVSVRIAKNIQYF
TRBV7-2	few	TRBD1	TRBJ2-1	TGTGCCAGCAGTTACAGGGGCTATGAGCAGTTCTTC	CASSYRGYEQFF
TRBV6-6	few	-	TRBJ2-1	TGTGCCAGCAGTTACTTAGATCTTAGCTCCTACAATGAGCAGTTCTTC	CASSYLDLSSYNEQFF
TRBV20-1	-	-	TRBJ1-5	TGCAGTGCTAGCGCAGGGTTTCAGAATCAGCCCCAGCATTTT	CSASAGFQNQPQHF